Presented here are 17 T cell receptor beta chains from one specimen sequenced in a study of T cell repertoires in cytomegalovirus infection (dated by TCRdb to about 2019). The sequencer was an Illumina HiSeq 1500. TCRdb applied fastp at Q25 and MiXCR to the public reads, then kept only in-frame beta chains. All rows with the same CDR3 protein become a single entry with the most common DNA and genes. For this sample there are under 350,000 distinct CDR3 sequences; less than 25% appear just once. The top ten hold approximately 20% of the sample. The treatment or condition label, as the study defines it: in vitro stimulation with specific CMV peptide epitopes to enrich CMV-specific T cells. The antigens these receptors bind are not known. Specimen: cultured PBMCs, collected from culture after CMV antigen stimulation. The receptors come from a human donor in good health (CMV status not recorded). Some clones in this sample may be carry-over from other donors' samples.

This chain connects TRBV6-2 or TRBV6-3 to TRBJ2-1; D gene unclear. From germline, CDR1 is MNHEY and CDR2 SVGEGT. This CDR3 spans 14 amino acids. The ends were cut back, 2 bases at V and 0 bases at J, with 5 bases in the middle. The CDR3 sequence: CASSYRNSYNEQFF. The CDR3 DNA is TGTGCCAGCAGTTACAGAAACTCCTACAATGAGCAGTTCTTC.

As to this clonotype: A single base separates this from a much larger clone, so it may be a read error. The CDR3 carries no conserved terminal phenylalanine or tryptophan, so it likely arises from a read error. The rearrangement joins TRBV7-2 to TRBJ1-4; no clear D gene. Trimming removed 1 base at V and 8 bases at J, with 11 bases between. The CDR3 has 14 residues. Germline CDR1 and CDR2: SGHTA and FQGNSA. In nucleotides, the CDR3 is TGTGCCAGCAGCTTAGGATCAGGAGCGGAAAAACTGTTTTCT. It codes for CASSLGSGAEKLFS.

This clonotype was found many times. J is TRBJ2-7 and V is TRBV7-2; 10 bases are a match to TRBD2. The CDR3 is 16 residues long. With V trimmed by 5 bases and J by 4 bases, 11 bases remained unmatched. Germline-derived CDR1 and CDR2 are SGHTA and FQGNSA. The CDR3 sequence is CASSPISGRDKYEQYV. The CDR3 DNA sequence: TGTGCCAGCAGCCCTATCAGCGGGAGGGATAAATACGAGCAGTACGTC.

This clonotype has only a few counts. The chain uses TRBV28 and TRBJ2-1; tentatively, D is TRBD1 (6 bases). Trimming stripped 3 bases from V and 6 bases from J, with 12 bases between. The CDR3 length is 14 residues. Germline lookup yields CDR1 MDHEN and CDR2 SYDVKM. Written as DNA, the CDR3 is TGTGCCAGCAGTTTCGGCTCAGGGGTCAATGAGCAGTTCTTC. The encoded protein is CASSFGSGVNEQFF.

This clonotype has just one count. The V and J genes are TRBV12-3 or TRBV12-4 and TRBJ1-2; D might be TRBD1 (6 bases). Trimming cost V 1 base and J 3 bases, with 12 bases left between them. The CDR3 is 15 residues long. Written as DNA, the CDR3 is TGTGCCAGCAGTTTAGGGGGGCTTGAGGACTATGGCTACACCTTC. It encodes CASSLGGLEDYGYTF.

V and J are TRBV12-3 or TRBV12-4 and TRBJ1-1; a weak D match, TRBD1 (5 bases). Trimming shortened V by 6 bases and J by 3 bases, and 20 bases separated the two germline ends. This CDR3 comprises 16 residues. CDR3 DNA: TGTGCCAGCAGAAACCAGGGTGGTGTAGGGCACACTGAAGCTTTCTTT. Amino acids: CASRNQGGVGHTEAFF.

In this sample, this clonotype turned up a few times. In DNA form, the CDR3 reads TGTGCCAGCAGTCGACAGTATAGCAATCAGCCCCAGCATTTT. Its protein product is CASSRQYSNQPQHF. The V call is TRBV6-2 or TRBV6-3, the J call TRBJ1-5; D perhaps matches TRBD1 (5 bases). The germline V gene has CDR1 MNHEY and CDR2 SVGEGT. The CDR3 is 14 amino acids. V lost 5 bases, J lost 0 bases, and 8 bases lay in between.

This clonotype came up a few times. For the CDR3, the DNA is TGTGCCAGCAGCCGCCTAGTCTTCTCCTACAATGAGCAGTTCTTC. Protein product: CASSRLVFSYNEQFF. V and J are TRBV6-5 and TRBJ2-1; unclear D gene. Trimming took 6 bases from V and 0 from J, leaving 12 bases between them. The length of the CDR3 is 15 residues. Per the germline V gene, CDR1 is MNHEY and CDR2 is SVGAGI.

The chain combines TRBV2 with TRBJ2-3; 7 nucleotides match TRBD1. The germline CDR1 and CDR2 sequences are SNHLY and FYNNEI. The CDR3 totals 18 residues. Germline trimming cut 0 bases from V and 2 bases from J; bases unmatched to any gene: 11. CDR3 sequence reads: CASSEAGGTEVFTDTQYF. CDR3 nucleotide sequence: TGTGCCAGCAGTGAAGCTGGTGGGACAGAGGTTTTCACAGATACGCAGTATTTT.

This clonotype was observed a few times. This chain joins TRBV6-5 and TRBJ1-1; a weak D match, TRBD1 (5 bases). Trimming took off 0 bases at V and 0 bases at J, with 14 bases between the two ends. Per the germline V gene, CDR1 is MNHEY and CDR2 is SVGAGI. The CDR3 contains 17 residues. The CDR3 region is CASSYSRGGTMNTEAFF. Here the CDR3 DNA reads TGTGCCAGCAGTTACTCCCGGGGAGGGACCATGAACACTGAAGCTTTCTTT.

This clonotype turned up a few times. This sequence joins TRBV28 and TRBJ1-5, with TRBD1 identical over 9 bases. The germline V gene encodes CDR1 MDHEN and CDR2 SYDVKM. The ends lost 5 bases at V and 0 bases at J; junction bases unmatched: 11. The CDR3 covers 18 residues. CDR3 nucleotides: TGTGCCAGCAGTATCCCCGGGACAGGGACAGTTAGCAATCAGCCCCAGCATTTT. Protein product: CASSIPGTGTVSNQPQHF.

The chain couples TRBV18 to TRBJ2-5; 7 nucleotides align to TRBD1. CDR3 size: 17 residues. J was trimmed by 9 bases and V by 4 bases; bases with no gene match: 20. Looked up from germline, CDR1 is KGHSH and CDR2 is LQKENI. The CDR3 region is CASSLGTTYAPTGAQYF. The CDR3 DNA reads as TGTGCCAGCTCACTAGGCACAACGTATGCTCCAACAGGGGCCCAGTACTTC.

Ten or more counts support this clonotype. The chain links TRBV7-8 to TRBJ2-1, with D perhaps matching TRBD2 (5 bases). CDR1 and CDR2 (germline): SGHVS, FQNEAQ. Trimming left V 4 bases short and J 9 bases short, with 16 bases between. CDR3 length: 14 amino acids. The CDR3 spells CASSSGWQVSEQFF. CDR3 in DNA: TGTGCCAGCAGCTCGGGATGGCAGGTATCTGAGCAGTTCTTC.

This CDR3 reads CASSLVIIQGADYNEQFF. CDR3 coding DNA: TGTGCCAGCAGCTTGGTCATAATCCAGGGGGCCGACTACAATGAGCAGTTCTTC. V and J are TRBV5-4 and TRBJ2-1; TRBD1 matches 8 bases. Germline lookup yields CDR1 SGHNT and CDR2 YYREEE (reference sequence). The CDR3 sequence is 18 residues long. J lost 3 bases, V lost 0 bases, and 11 bases had no gene match.

This clonotype was found many times. The chain carries TRBV28 and TRBJ1-5; D remains unclear. Deletions cut 6 bases from V and 4 bases from J, with 7 bases between. CDR3 size: 12 residues. Germline V lookup: CDR1 MDHEN, CDR2 SYDVKM. CDR3 sequence reads: CASSLGNQPQHF. For the CDR3, the DNA is TGTGCCAGCAGCTTAGGTAATCAGCCCCAGCATTTT. The full variable domain, completed using reference TRBV28 and TRBJ1-5, is DVKVTQSSRYLVKRTGEKVFLECVQDMDHENMFWYRQDPGLGLRLIYFSYDVKMKEKGDIPEGYSVSREKKERFSLILESASTNQTSMYLCASSLGNQPQHFGDGTRLSIL.

In this sample, this clonotype turned up many times. The chain uses TRBV7-2 and TRBJ2-3, with TRBD2 as a possible D gene (6 bases). The CDR3 has 15 amino acids. V was pared by 5 bases and J by 1 base, with 13 bases between. Germline CDR1 is SGHTA and CDR2 is FQGNSA. Here the CDR3 reads CASSKYGSRTDTQYF. CDR3 DNA: TGTGCCAGCAGCAAATACGGGAGCCGCACAGATACGCAGTATTTT. Full variable domain (remainder filled in from reference TRBV7-2 and TRBJ2-3): GAGVSQSPSNKVTEKGKDVELRCDPISGHTALYWYRQSLGQGLEFLIYFQGNSAPDKSGLPSDRFSAERTGGSVSTLTIQRTQQEDSAVYLCASSKYGSRTDTQYFGPGTRLTVL.

This clonotype was seen a few times. The DNA for the CDR3 is TGTGCCAGCAGCTTGGAGGGGCAGGGCGGAGAGGGTCAGCCCCAGCATTTT. Translating gives CASSLEGQGGEGQPQHF. The chain links TRBV5-8 to TRBJ1-5, with a possible D match to TRBD1 (5 bases). Trimming shortened V by 0 bases and J by 6 bases, and 19 bases separated the two germline ends. Germline CDR1 reads SGHTS; CDR2 reads YDEGEE. The CDR3 length is 17 residues.